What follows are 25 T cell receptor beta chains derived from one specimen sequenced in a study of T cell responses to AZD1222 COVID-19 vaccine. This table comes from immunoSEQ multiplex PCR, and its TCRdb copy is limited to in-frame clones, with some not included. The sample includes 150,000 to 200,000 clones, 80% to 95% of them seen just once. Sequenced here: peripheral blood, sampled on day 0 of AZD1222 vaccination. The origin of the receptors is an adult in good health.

CDR3 nucleotides: TGTGCCAGCAGCCTCGGGACAGGGGACGGCTACACCTTC. Translation gives CASSLGTGDGYTF. The chain uses TRBV12-3 or TRBV12-4 and TRBJ1-2, with TRBD1 matching 10 bases. CDR3 length: 13 amino acids. J was trimmed by 8 bases and V by 6 bases; bases with no gene match: 6.

This CDR3 reads CASSPSRVGLEQYV. The CDR3 DNA follows: TGTGCCAGCAGCCCGAGTAGGGTTGGCCTCGAGCAGTACGTC. The chain recombines TRBV3-1 (or the pseudogene TRBV3-2) with TRBJ2-7; D gene ambiguous. The V end was cut by 4 bases, the J end by 6 bases, with 16 bases between. The V gene's germline CDR1 is LGHDT and CDR2 YNNKEL (reference sequence). The CDR3 consists of 14 residues.

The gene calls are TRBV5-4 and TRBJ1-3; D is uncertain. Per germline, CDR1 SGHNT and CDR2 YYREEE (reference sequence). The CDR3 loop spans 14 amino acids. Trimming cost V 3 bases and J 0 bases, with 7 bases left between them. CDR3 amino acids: CASSYGLSGNTIYF. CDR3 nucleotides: TGTGCCAGCAGCTACGGGCTCTCTGGAAACACCATATATTTT.

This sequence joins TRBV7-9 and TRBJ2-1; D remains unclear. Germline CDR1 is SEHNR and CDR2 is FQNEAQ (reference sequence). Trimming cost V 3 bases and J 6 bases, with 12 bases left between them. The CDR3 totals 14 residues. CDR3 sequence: CASSLLARANEQFF. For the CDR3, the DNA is TGTGCCAGCAGCTTGTTGGCTAGGGCCAATGAGCAGTTCTTC.

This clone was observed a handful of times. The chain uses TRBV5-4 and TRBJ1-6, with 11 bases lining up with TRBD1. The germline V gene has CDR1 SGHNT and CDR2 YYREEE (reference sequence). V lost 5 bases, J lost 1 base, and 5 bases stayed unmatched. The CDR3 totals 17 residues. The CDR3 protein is CASRAGTGGSYNSPLHF. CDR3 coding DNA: TGTGCCAGCAGGGCCGGGACAGGGGGATCCTATAATTCACCCCTCCACTTT.

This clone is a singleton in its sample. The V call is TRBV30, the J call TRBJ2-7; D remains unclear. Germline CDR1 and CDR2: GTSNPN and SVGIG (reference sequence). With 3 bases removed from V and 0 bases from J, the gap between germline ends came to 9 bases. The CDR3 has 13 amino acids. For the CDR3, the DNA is TGTGCCTGGAGAGCGCTGAGCTCCTACGAGCAGTACTTC. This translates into CAWRALSSYEQYF.

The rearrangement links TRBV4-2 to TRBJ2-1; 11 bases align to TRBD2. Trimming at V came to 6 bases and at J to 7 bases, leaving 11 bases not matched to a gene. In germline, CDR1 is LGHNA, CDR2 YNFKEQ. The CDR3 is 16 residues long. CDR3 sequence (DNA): TGTGCCAGCAGTCCGACTAGCGGGAATGGAAGGAATGAGCAGTTCTTC. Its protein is CASSPTSGNGRNEQFF.

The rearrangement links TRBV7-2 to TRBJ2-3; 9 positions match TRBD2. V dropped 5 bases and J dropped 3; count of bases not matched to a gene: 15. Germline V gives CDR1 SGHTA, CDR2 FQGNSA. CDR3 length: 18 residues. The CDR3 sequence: CASSLGSHSGRRTDTQYF. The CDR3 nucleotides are TGTGCCAGCAGCCTAGGTTCCCATAGCGGGAGACGGACAGATACGCAGTATTTT.

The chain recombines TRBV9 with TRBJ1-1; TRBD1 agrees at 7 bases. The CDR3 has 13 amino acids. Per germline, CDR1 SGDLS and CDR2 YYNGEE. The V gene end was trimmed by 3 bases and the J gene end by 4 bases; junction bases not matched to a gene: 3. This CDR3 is CASSATGTTEAFF. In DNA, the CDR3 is TGTGCCAGCAGCGCGACAGGGACCACTGAAGCTTTCTTT.

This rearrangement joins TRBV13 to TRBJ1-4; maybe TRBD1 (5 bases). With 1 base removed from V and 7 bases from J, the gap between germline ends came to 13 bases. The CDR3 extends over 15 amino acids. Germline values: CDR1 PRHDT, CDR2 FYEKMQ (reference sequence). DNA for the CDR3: TGTGCCAGCAGCTTAGAACGTGGGGCGCGTGAAAAACTGTTTTTT. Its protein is CASSLERGAREKLFF.

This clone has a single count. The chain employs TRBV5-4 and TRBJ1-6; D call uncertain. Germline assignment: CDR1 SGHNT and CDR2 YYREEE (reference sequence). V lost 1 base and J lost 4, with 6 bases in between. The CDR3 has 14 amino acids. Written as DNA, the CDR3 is TGTGCCAGCAGCTTGACGGAATATAATTCACCCCTCCACTTT. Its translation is CASSLTEYNSPLHF. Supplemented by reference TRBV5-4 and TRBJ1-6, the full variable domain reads ETGVTQSPTHLIKTRGQQVTLRCSSQSGHNTVSWYQQALGQGPQFIFQYYREEENGRGNFPPRFSGLQFPNYSSELNVNALELDDSALYLCASSLTEYNSPLHFGNGTRLTVT.

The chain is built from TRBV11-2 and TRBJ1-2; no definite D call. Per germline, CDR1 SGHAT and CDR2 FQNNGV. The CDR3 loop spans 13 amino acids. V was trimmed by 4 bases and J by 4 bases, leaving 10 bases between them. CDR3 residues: CASSSTGRYGYTF. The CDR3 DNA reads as TGTGCCAGCAGCTCGACCGGACGCTATGGCTACACCTTC.

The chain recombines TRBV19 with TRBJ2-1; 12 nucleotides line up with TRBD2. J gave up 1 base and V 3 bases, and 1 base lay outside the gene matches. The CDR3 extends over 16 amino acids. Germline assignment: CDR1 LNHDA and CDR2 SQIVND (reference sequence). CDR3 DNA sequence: TGTGCCAGTAGTATCACTAGCGGGGGGTCCTACAATGAGCAGTTCTTC. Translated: CASSITSGGSYNEQFF.

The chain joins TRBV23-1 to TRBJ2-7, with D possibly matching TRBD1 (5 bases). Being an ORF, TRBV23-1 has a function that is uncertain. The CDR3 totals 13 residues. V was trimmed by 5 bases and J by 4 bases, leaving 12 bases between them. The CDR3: CASSSYDSYEQYV. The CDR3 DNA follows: TGCGCCAGCAGTTCCTATGACAGTTACGAGCAGTACGTC.

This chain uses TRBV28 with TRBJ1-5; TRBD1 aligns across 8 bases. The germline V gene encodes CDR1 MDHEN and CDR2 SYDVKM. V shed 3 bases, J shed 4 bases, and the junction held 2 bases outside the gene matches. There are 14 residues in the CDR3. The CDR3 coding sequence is TGTGCCAGCAGTTTTAACAGGGGGAATCAGCCCCAGCATTTT. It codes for CASSFNRGNQPQHF.

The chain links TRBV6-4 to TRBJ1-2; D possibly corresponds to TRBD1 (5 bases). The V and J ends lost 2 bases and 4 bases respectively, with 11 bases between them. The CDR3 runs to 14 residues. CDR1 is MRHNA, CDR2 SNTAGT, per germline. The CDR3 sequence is CASSDRGGSYGYTF. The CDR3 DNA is TGTGCCAGCAGTGACAGGGGAGGAAGCTATGGCTACACCTTC.

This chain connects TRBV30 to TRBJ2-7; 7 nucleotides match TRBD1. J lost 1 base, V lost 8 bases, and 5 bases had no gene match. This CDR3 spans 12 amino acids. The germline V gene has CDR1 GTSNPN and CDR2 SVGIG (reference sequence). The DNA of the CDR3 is TGTGCCGGGTCGGGACAGTCCTACGAGCAGTACTTC. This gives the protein CAGSGQSYEQYF.

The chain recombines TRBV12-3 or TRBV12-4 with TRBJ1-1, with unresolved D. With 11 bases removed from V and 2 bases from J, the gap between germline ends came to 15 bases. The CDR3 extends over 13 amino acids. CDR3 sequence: CAASPGSNTEAFF. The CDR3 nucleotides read TGTGCCGCATCCCCAGGAAGTAACACTGAAGCTTTCTTT.

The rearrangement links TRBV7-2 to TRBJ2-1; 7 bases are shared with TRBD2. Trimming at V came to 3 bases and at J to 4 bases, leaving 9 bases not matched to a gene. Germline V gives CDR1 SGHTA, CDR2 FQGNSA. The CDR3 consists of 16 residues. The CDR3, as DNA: TGTGCCAGCAGCTTGACCCCCGGGACTACATACAATGAGCAGTTCTTC. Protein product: CASSLTPGTTYNEQFF.

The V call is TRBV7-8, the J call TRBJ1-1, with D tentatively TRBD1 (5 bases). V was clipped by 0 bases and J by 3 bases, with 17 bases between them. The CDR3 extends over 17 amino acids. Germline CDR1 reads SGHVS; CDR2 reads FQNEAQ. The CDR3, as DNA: TGTGCCAGCAGCTTAGCGCGGGTCCCCACGGGGGACACTGAAGCTTTCTTT. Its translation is CASSLARVPTGDTEAFF.

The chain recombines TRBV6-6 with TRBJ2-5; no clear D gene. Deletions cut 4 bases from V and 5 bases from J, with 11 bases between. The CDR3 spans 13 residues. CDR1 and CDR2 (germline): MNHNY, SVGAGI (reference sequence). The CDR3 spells CASSFVAVETQYF. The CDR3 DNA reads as TGTGCCAGCAGTTTCGTTGCGGTTGAGACCCAGTACTTC.

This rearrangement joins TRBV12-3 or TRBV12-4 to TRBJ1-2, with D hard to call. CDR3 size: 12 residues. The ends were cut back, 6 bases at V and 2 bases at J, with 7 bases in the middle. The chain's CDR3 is CASRPINYGYTF. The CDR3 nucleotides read TGTGCCAGCAGGCCCATAAACTATGGCTACACCTTC.

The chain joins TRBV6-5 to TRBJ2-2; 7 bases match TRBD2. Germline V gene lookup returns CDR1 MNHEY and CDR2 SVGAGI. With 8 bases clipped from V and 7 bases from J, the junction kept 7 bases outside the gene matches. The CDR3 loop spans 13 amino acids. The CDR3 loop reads CASVDGRNGELFF. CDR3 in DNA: TGTGCCAGCGTCGACGGGAGGAACGGGGAGCTGTTTTTT.

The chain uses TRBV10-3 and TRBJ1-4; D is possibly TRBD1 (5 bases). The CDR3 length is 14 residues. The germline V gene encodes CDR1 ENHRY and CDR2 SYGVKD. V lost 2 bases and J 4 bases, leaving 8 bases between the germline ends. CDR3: CAISERGDNEKLFF. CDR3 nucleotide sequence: TGTGCCATCAGTGAGAGGGGTGATAATGAAAAACTGTTTTTT.

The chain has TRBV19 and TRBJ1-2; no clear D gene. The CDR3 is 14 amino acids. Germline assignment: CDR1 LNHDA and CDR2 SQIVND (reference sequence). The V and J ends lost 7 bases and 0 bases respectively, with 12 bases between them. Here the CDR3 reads CASTRGPTNYGYTF. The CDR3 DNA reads TGTGCCAGTACCCGAGGACCTACTAACTATGGCTACACCTTC.